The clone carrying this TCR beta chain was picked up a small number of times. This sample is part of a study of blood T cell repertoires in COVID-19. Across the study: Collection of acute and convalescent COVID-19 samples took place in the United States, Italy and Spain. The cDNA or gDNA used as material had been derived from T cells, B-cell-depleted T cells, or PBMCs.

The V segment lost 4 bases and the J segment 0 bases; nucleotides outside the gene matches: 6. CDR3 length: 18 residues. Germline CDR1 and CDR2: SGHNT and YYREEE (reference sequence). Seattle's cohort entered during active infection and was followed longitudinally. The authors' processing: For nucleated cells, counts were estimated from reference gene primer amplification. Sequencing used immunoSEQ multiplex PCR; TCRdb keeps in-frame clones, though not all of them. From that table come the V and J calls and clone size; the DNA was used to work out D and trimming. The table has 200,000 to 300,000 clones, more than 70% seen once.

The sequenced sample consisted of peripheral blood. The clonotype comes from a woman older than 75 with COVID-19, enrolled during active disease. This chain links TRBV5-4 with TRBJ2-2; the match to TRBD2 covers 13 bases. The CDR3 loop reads CASSPGLAGATNTGELFF. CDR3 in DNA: TGTGCCAGCAGCCCTGGACTAGCGGGGGCCACGAACACCGGGGAGCTGTTTTTT.